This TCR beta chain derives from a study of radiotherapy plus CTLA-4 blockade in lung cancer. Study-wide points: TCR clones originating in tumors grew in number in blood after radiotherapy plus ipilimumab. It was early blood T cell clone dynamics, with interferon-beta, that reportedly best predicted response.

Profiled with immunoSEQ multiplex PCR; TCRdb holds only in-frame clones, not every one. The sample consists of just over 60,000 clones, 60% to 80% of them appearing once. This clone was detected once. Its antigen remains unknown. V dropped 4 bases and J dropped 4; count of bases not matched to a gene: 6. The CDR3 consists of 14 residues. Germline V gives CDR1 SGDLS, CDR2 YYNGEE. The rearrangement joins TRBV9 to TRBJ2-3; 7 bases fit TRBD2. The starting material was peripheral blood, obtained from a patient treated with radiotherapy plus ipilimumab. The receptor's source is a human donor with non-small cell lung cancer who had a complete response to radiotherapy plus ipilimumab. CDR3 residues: CASSPRAGADTQYF. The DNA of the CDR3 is TGTGCCAGCAGCCCGAGGGCGGGGGCAGATACGCAGTATTTT.